Listed here are 5 T cell receptor beta chains from one sample, sequenced in a study of T cell clonality in common variable immunodeficiency. Profiled with immunoSEQ multiplex PCR; TCRdb holds only in-frame clones, not every one. The sample holds about 64,000 clones, and no clone turns up only once. The sequencing input was peripheral blood mononuclear cells. These receptors all come from a person aged 18 to 75 in good health.

This clone came up many times. The read ends 3 residues early relative to the CDR3; the germline J gene fills the gap. The J gene is TRBJ1-2, the V gene TRBV29-1; tentatively, D is TRBD1 (5 bases). V was pared by 0 bases and J by 3 bases, with 8 bases between. Germline V CDR1 and CDR2: SQVTM, ANQGSEA. This CDR3 comprises 13 residues. CDR3 bases read: TGCAGCGTTGAAGAATCGACAGACTATGGC. It encodes CSVEESTDYG. The entire CDR3 sequence reads CSVEESTDYGYTF.

This clone was counted many times. The read terminates 3 residues ahead of where the CDR3 ends, so the germline J gene completes it. V gene TRBV15 combines with J gene TRBJ2-3, with D uncertain. The V gene's germline CDR1 is LNHNV and CDR2 YYDKDF (reference sequence). V was clipped by 8 bases and J by 1 base, with 10 bases between them. The CDR3 totals 13 residues. CDR3 DNA, as far as it was read: TGTGCCACCCTCCGACAAGGCACAGATACG. It translates to CATLRQGTDT. In full, the CDR3 is CATLRQGTDTQYF.

This clone was observed many times. The read terminates 3 residues ahead of where the CDR3 ends, so the germline J gene completes it. This chain links TRBV2 with TRBJ1-1; 7 bases agree with TRBD1. The CDR3 covers 16 residues. Germline CDR1 is SNHLY and CDR2 is FYNNEI. Trimming took 0 bases from V and 1 from J; bases not matched to a gene: 5. Partial CDR3 DNA: TGTGCCAGCAGTGAAGCGCGACAGGGCGAGAACACTGAA. Translating it yields CASSEARQGENTE. The full CDR3 protein is CASSEARQGENTEAFF.

With regard to this clone: The read gets to within 3 residues of the CDR3 end, and the germline J gene fills in the rest. This sequence joins TRBV11-2 and TRBJ2-1; possible D gene TRBD2, 6 bases. The CDR3 covers 13 residues. Germline V lookup: CDR1 SGHAT, CDR2 FQNNGV. The V end lost 1 base, the J end lost 6 bases, and 7 bases lay between the germline ends. This CDR3 reads CASSLGRGNEQFF. CDR3 DNA, as far as it was read: TGTGCCAGCAGCTTAGGGAGGGGCAATGAG.

The sample holds many counts of this clone. The read halts 3 residues ahead of the CDR3 end, with the missing end drawn from the germline J gene. The rearrangement uses TRBV12-5 and TRBJ2-2, with a weak D call TRBD1 (7 bases). The CDR3 contains 15 residues. Germline CDR1 and CDR2: LGHNT and FRNRAP. Trimming stripped 5 bases from V and 6 bases from J, with 16 bases between. The CDR3 spells CASGGGTARSGELFF. Incomplete CDR3 DNA: TGTGCTAGTGGTGGCGGGACAGCACGGTCCGGGGAG.